This TCR beta chain was identified during a study of cytomegalovirus exposure and HLA in healthy donors. General study points: Later analysis identified 16,000 or so TCR beta sequences associated with HLA alleles, using a false discovery rate threshold of 0.05. Sequencing likely caused a cluster of highly shared sequence variants.

The PCR had 60 Vbeta and 13 Jbeta primers. Data came from immunoSEQ multiplex PCR; TCRdb stores just in-frame clones and leaves some out. Of approximately 140,000 clones detected, around 72% appear once; the ten largest clones hold roughly 1.8%. A note on this clone: Its antigen is still unknown.

Sequenced input: PBMCs. The TCR was taken from a woman aged 40 to 50 in good health and CMV-seronegative.

The CDR3 coding sequence is TGTGCCACTAAACCCCGGGAAAACACTGAAGCTTTCTTT. Translating it yields CATKPRENTEAFF. The chain couples TRBV6-5 to TRBJ1-1; D gene ambiguous. Germline loops: CDR1 MNHEY, CDR2 SVGAGI. The CDR3 runs to 13 residues. Trimming shortened V by 10 bases and J by 2 bases, and 14 bases separated the two germline ends.